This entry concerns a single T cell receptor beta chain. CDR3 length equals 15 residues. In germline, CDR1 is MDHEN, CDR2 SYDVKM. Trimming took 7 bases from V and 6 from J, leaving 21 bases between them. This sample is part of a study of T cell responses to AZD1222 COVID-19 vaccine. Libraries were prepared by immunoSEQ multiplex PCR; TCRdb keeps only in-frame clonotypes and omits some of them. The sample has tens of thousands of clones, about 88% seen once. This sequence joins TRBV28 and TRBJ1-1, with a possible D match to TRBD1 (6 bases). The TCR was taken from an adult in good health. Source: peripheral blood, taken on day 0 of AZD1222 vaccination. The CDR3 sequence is CASKGPGQSSPEAFF. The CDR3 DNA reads TGTGCCAGCAAGGGACCAGGACAGTCCTCTCCTGAAGCTTTCTTT.